This T cell receptor beta chain is from a study of T cell responses to AZD1222 COVID-19 vaccine (dated by TCRdb to about 2021). With regard to the full study: A total of around 240 trial participants underwent TCR sequencing, of whom some 210 received two doses of AZD1222 and about 25 received two doses of the MenACWY control vaccine. Trial participants were enrolled by age into subgroups of 18-55, 56-69 and 70-plus years, and roughly 160, 29 and 62 TCR-sequenced participants, respectively, were included in these subgroups.

Between the V and J ends, shortened by 5 bases and 5 bases respectively, the junction contains 13 bases. The CDR3 numbers 15 residues from cysteine through phenylalanine. Just the 45-base CDR3 DNA is kept, in frame starting at base 1. CDR1 and CDR2 are read off the germline V gene (reference sequence) as MNHNY and SVGAGI. To note about this clone: Its antigen has not been determined. Base qualities were left out, and no much larger clone turns up one base away.

The CDR3 regions of human TCRbeta chains were analyzed by immunosequencing. As for the original processing: TCRs in the repertoires were compared against a reference library of SARS-CoV-2-specific TCRs that had been generated with the MIRA antigen-specificity platform. Breadth was defined as the fraction of unique TCRs that were SARS-CoV-2-associated, and depth was defined as the fraction of total T cells that were SARS-CoV-2-associated. Using the MIRA data, every spike-specific TCR was mapped to the spike region that the TCR reacted to and assigned to either a CD4 or a CD8 class. Log10-transformed breadth and depth values were compared by one-way ANOVA with Sidak's multiple comparisons tests. The table comes from immuneACCESS by way of TCRdb, which keeps in-frame sequences with V and J called. Part of the clones is missing from these tables; in studies checked, under half for an unresolved V gene and the rest for unknown reasons. The DNA gave D and trimming, while V, J and clone size come from that table. This sample comprises approximately 150,000 clones, roughly 91% of them detected only once. More than 1.5% of the sample belongs to the ten largest clones.

Explained via the paper, the time point label denotes: about 28 days (+/-7) after the second vaccine dose. Because spike-specific TCR depth and breadth did not differ between the two schedules, AZD1222 recipients who got a second dose at roughly 4 weeks were pooled with those who got a second dose at roughly 12 weeks. Samples from vaccinated people were obtained from the UK trials COV001 and COV002, which included a single-blind randomized controlled phase 2/3 trial of AZD1222 (ChAdOx1 nCoV-19) in healthy adults. For TCRbeta chain sequencing, PBMC samples were collected from trial participants at day 0 and at day 28 after the second dose. Points the paper makes about the study in general: Epitopes outside the regions mutated in the B.1.351 and B.1.1.7 variants were reportedly recognized by nearly half of the unique spike-specific TCRs. Participants were mostly white British and included more females than males, and it was suggested by the authors that clonal diversity may have been underestimated. Vaccine-associated CD4 TCRs spanned the whole spike protein, with dominant responses in regions 160-218 and 743-854. Conclusions about previously exposed vaccinees were limited because only six AZD1222 recipients were SARS-CoV-2 seropositive at baseline. In the small 56-69-year group, the increase in depth fell short of significance, most likely because of low power. Because no day 14 peak-response samples were available, repertoires were characterized only after the peak T cell response. After two AZD1222 doses, spike-specific TCR breadth and depth were significantly higher than at day 0 and than in MenACWY recipients.

The sequence was obtained from an adult who received the AZD1222 COVID-19 vaccine. Sample: peripheral blood, taken 28 days after the second AZD1222 dose. The rearrangement combines TRBV6-6 with TRBJ1-6; the D gene is unclear. Here the CDR3 is given as CASSPRTGDNSPLHF. The nucleotide sequence reads TGTGCCAGCAGTCCCCGGACTGGAGATAATTCACCCCTCCACTTT.